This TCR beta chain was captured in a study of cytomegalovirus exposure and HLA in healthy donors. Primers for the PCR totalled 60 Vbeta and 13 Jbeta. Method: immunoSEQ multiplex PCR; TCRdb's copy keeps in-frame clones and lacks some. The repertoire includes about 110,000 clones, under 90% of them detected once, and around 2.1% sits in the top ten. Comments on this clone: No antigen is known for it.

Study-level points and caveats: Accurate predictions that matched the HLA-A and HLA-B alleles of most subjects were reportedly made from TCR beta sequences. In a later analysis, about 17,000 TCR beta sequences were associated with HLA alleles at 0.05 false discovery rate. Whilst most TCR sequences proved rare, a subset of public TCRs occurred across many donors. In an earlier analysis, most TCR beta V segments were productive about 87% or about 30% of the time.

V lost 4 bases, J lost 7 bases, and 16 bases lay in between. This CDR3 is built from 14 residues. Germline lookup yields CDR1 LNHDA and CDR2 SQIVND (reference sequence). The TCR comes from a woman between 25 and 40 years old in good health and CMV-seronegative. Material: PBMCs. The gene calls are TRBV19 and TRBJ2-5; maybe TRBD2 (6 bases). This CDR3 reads CASSSGDRTRTQYF. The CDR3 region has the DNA TGTGCCAGTAGTAGCGGGGATCGCACTAGGACCCAGTACTTC.